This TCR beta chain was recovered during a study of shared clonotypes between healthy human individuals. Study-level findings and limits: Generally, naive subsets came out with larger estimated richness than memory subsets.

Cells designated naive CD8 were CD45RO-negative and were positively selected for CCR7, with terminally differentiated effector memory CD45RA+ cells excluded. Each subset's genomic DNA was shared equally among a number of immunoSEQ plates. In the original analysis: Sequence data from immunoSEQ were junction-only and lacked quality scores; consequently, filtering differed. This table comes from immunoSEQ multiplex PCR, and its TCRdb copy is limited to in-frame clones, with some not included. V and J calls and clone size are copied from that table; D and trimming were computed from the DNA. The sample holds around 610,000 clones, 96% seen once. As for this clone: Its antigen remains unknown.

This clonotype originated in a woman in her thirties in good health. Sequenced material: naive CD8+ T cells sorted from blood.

In DNA, the CDR3 is TGTGCCAGCAGTTCATCTGGACTAGCGGGGATCTACGAGCAGTACTTC. This translates into CASSSSGLAGIYEQYF. The chain carries TRBV19 and TRBJ2-7; TRBD2 aligns across 12 bases. CDR3 length: 16 amino acids. The germline V gene has CDR1 LNHDA and CDR2 SQIVND (reference sequence). The V and J ends lost 9 bases and 3 bases, in that order; junction bases with no gene match: 12. The full variable domain, rest sourced from reference TRBV19 and TRBJ2-7, is DGGITQSPKYLFRKEGQNVTLSCEQNLNHDAMYWYRQDPGQGLRLIYYSQIVNDFQKGDIAEGYSVSREKKESFPLTVTSAQKNPTAFYLCASSSSGLAGIYEQYFGPGTRLTVT.